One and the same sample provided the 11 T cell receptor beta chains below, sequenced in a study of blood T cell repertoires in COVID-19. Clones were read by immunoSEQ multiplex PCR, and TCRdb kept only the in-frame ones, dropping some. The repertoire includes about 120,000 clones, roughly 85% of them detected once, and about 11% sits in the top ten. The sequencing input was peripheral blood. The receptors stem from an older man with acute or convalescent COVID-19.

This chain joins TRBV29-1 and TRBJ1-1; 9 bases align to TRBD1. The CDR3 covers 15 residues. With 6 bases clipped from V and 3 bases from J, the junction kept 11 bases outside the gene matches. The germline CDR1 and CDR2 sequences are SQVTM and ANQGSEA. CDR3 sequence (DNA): TGCAGCGTAACGGGACAGGGCTGGGCAGACACTGAAGCTTTCTTT. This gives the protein CSVTGQGWADTEAFF. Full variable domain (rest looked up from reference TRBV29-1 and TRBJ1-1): SAVISQKPSRDICQRGTSLTIQCQVDSQVTMMFWYRQQPGQSLTLIATANQGSEATYESGFVIDKFPISRPNLTFSTLTVSNMSPEDSSIYLCSVTGQGWADTEAFFGQGTRLTVV.

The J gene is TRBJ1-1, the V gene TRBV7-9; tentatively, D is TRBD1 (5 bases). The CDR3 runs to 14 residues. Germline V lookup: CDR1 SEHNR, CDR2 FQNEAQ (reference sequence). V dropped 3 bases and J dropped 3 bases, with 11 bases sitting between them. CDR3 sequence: CASSFSQADTEAFF. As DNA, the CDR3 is TGTGCCAGCAGCTTCTCACAGGCGGACACTGAAGCTTTCTTT.

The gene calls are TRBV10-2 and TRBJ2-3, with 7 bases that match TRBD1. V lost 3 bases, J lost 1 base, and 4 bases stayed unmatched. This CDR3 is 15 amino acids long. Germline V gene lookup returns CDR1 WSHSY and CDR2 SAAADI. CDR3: CASSDQDRRTDTQYF. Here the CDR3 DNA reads TGCGCCAGCAGTGATCAGGACAGGCGCACAGATACGCAGTATTTT.

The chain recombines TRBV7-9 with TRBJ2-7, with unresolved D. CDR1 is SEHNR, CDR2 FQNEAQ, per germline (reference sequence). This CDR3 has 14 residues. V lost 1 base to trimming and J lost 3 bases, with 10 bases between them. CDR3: CASSLELAVYEQYF. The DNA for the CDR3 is TGTGCCAGCAGCTTAGAGTTAGCTGTCTACGAGCAGTACTTC. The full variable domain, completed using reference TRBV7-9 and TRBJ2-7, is DTGVSQNPRHKITKRGQNVTFRCDPISEHNRLYWYRQTLGQGPEFLTYFQNEAQLEKSRLLSDRFSAERPKGSFSTLEIQRTEQGDSAMYLCASSLELAVYEQYFGPGTRLTVT.

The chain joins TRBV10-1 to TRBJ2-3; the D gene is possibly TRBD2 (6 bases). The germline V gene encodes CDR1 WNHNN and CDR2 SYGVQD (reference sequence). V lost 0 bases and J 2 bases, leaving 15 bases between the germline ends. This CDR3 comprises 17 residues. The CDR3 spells CASSESWRGTFTDTQYF. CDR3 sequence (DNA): TGCGCCAGCAGTGAGTCGTGGCGTGGGACTTTCACAGATACGCAGTATTTT.

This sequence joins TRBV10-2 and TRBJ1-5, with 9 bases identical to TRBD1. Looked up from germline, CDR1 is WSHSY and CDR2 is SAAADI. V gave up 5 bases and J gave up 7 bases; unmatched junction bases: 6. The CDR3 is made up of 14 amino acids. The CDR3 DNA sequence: TGCGCCAGCAGTTTACAGGGGGCCCACCAGCCCCAGCATTTT. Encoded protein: CASSLQGAHQPQHF.

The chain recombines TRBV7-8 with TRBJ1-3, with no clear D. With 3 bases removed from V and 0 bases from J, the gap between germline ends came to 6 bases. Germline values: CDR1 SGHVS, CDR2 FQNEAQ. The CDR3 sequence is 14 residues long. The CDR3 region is CASSFAGSGNTIYF. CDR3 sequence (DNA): TGTGCCAGCAGCTTCGCGGGCTCTGGAAACACCATATATTTT.

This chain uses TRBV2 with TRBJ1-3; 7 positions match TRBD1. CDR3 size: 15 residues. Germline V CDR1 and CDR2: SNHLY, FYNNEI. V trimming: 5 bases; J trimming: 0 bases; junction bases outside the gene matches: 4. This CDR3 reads CASSRDRNSGNTIYF. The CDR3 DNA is TGTGCCAGCAGTAGGGACAGAAACTCTGGAAACACCATATATTTT.

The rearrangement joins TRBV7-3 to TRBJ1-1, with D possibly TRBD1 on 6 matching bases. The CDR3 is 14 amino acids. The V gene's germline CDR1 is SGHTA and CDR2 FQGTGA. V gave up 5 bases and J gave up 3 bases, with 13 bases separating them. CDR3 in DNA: TGTGCCAGCAGCGCCAAGGGACATTACACTGAAGCTTTCTTT. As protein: CASSAKGHYTEAFF.

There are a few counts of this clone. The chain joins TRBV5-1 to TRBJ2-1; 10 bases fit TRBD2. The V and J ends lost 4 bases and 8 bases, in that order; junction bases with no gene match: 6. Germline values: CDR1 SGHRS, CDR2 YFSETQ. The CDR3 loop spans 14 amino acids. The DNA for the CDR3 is TGCGCCAGCAGCCTAGCGGGAGAGGTCTATGAGCAGTTCTTC. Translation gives CASSLAGEVYEQFF.

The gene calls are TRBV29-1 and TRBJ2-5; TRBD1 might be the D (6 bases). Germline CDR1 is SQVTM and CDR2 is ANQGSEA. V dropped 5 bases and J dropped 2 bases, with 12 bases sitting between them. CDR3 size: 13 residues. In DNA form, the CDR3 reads TGCAGCGTTAACGGGGACACTCAAGAGACCCAGTACTTC. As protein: CSVNGDTQETQYF.